These 14 T cell receptor beta chains originate from one sample sequenced in a study of T cells in Graves' hyperthyroidism and ophthalmopathy (dated by TCRdb to about 2019). The library was built by means of multiplex PCR. Reads for this sample came from an Illumina HiSeq 2000. The TCR beta CDR3 regions were amplified from RNA transcripts. The first round of RT-PCR for the TCR CDR3 was performed with the HTBI primer set and the Qiagen OneStep RT-PCR kit. TCRdb reprocessing: public reads trimmed at Q25 with fastp, clones called with MiXCR, in-frame beta chains kept. Merged by CDR3 protein, the rows form single entries marked with the most common genes and DNA. For this sample the table gives hundreds of thousands of distinct CDR3 sequences, of which approximately 15% were detected only once. The top ten clones comprise roughly a tenth of the sample. The sequenced material came from blood. These receptors came from a woman aged 18-35 years with Graves' hyperthyroidism.

This clonotype was counted a few times. The V and J genes are TRBV11-2 and TRBJ2-1, with TRBD2 matching over 15 bases. The V gene's germline CDR1 is SGHAT and CDR2 FQNNGV. V was pared by 6 bases and J by 1 base, with 1 base of the junction left unmatched. The CDR3 extends over 16 amino acids. CDR3 loop: CASRGTSGRSYNEQFF. As DNA, the CDR3 is TGTGCCAGCAGAGGGACTAGCGGGAGGTCCTACAATGAGCAGTTCTTC.

There are many counts of this clonotype. The rearrangement uses TRBV12-3 or TRBV12-4 and TRBJ1-1; D is possibly TRBD1 (6 bases). The ends were cut back, 2 bases at V and 7 bases at J, with 14 bases in the middle. This CDR3 has 14 residues. The DNA for the CDR3 is TGTGCCAGCAGTTTACGGGGGGGACAACGTGAAGCTTTCTTT. It is translated as CASSLRGGQREAFF.

The CDR3 reads CASRSTGFQGYTF. The DNA of the CDR3 is TGTGCCAGCAGGTCGACAGGGTTCCAGGGCTACACCTTC. The chain combines TRBV28 with TRBJ1-2, with TRBD1 matching over 7 bases. This CDR3 contains 13 residues. The germline V gene has CDR1 MDHEN and CDR2 SYDVKM. V lost 6 bases to trimming and J lost 8 bases; unmatched junction nucleotides: 9.

This chain connects TRBV24-1 to TRBJ2-1; a possible D gene is TRBD2 (6 bases). Germline V lookup: CDR1 KGHDR, CDR2 SFDVKD. This CDR3 spans 18 amino acids. V shed 3 bases and J shed 6 bases, with 23 bases lying between them. The CDR3, as DNA: TGTGCCACCAGTGATCTAGGGACGGGAGAGACTCCCTCCAATGAGCAGTTCTTC. Protein sequence: CATSDLGTGETPSNEQFF.

The sample holds a few counts of this clonotype. The CDR3 spells CASSYSSGGGEKLFF. Here the CDR3 DNA reads TGTGCCAGCAGTTACTCGTCGGGGGGAGGGGAAAAACTGTTTTTT. The chain combines TRBV6-5 with TRBJ1-4; possibly TRBD1 for D (5 bases). V was cut by 0 bases and J by 8 bases, with 13 bases left in between. Germline loops: CDR1 MNHEY, CDR2 SVGAGI. This CDR3 region has 15 residues.

This clonotype has more than one count but fewer than ten. The J gene is TRBJ1-3, the V gene TRBV12-3 or TRBV12-4; TRBD1 matches 7 bases. The CDR3 loop spans 16 amino acids. The junction had 12 bases not matched to a gene; V was cut back by 7 bases and J by 3 bases. DNA of the CDR3: TGTGCCAGCACAAACAGGGGACGCACCTTTGGAAACACCATATATTTT. It translates to CASTNRGRTFGNTIYF.

As concerns this clonotype: The junction shows a germline mismatch at one end, possibly a read error. The chain is built from TRBV7-9 and TRBJ1-4; D is undetermined. The germline gives CDR1 SEHNR, CDR2 FQNEAQ (reference sequence). CDR3 length: 15 amino acids. CDR3 nucleotide sequence: TGTGTCAGCAGCTTTATAGGTTCTGACGGGGAAAAACTGTTTTTT. This codes for CVSSFIGSDGEKLFF. The full variable domain, in which reference TRBV7-9 and TRBJ1-4 provide the parts outside the CDR3, is DTGVSQNPRHKITKRGQNVTFRCDPISEHNRLYWYRQTLGQGPEFLTYFQNEAQLEKSRLLSDRFSAERPKGSFSTLEIQRTEQGDSAMYLCVSSFIGSDGEKLFFGSGTQLSVL.

This clonotype was counted many times. The V and J genes are TRBV2 and TRBJ2-7, with 15 bases aligning to TRBD2. Unmatched junction bases numbered 9, after V lost 6 bases and J lost 0 bases. CDR3 length equals 18 residues. CDR1 is SNHLY, CDR2 FYNNEI, per germline. For the CDR3, the DNA is TGTGCCAGCAGCCTCTGGACTAGCGGGAGGGATGACTCCTACGAGCAGTACTTC. Its translation: CASSLWTSGRDDSYEQYF.

In this sample, this clonotype turned up many times. The V call is TRBV20-1, the J call TRBJ1-3; D is undetermined. V lost 3 bases, J lost 0 bases, and 6 bases lay in between. The germline V gene encodes CDR1 DFQATT and CDR2 SNEGSKA (reference sequence). The CDR3 length is 13 residues. CDR3 protein: CSARWGSGNTIYF. The CDR3 nucleotides are TGCAGTGCTAGGTGGGGCTCTGGAAACACCATATATTTT.

Ten or more counts support this clonotype. This sequence joins TRBV7-9 and TRBJ2-7, with 8 bases matching TRBD1. The CDR3 totals 14 residues. The V gene end was trimmed by 5 bases and the J gene end by 5 bases; junction bases not matched to a gene: 8. CDR1 and CDR2 from the germline V gene are SEHNR and FQNEAQ (reference sequence). Here the CDR3 reads CASSRSTGADEQYF. The CDR3 DNA reads TGTGCCAGCAGCCGGTCGACAGGGGCCGACGAGCAGTACTTC.

The chain carries TRBV5-1 and TRBJ1-2; 9 bases align to TRBD1. Trimming at V came to 5 bases and at J to 8 bases, leaving 10 bases not matched to a gene. This CDR3 region has 14 residues. Germline V gene lookup returns CDR1 SGHRS and CDR2 YFSETQ. CDR3 bases: TGCGCCAGCAGGCGAGAGGGGACAGGGCAGGGCTACACCTTC. The encoded protein is CASRREGTGQGYTF. The variable domain in full, with the rest retrieved from reference TRBV5-1 and TRBJ1-2, is KAGVTQTPRYLIKTRGQQVTLSCSPISGHRSVSWYQQTPGQGLQFLFEYFSETQRNKGNFPGRFSGRQFSNSRSEMNVSTLELGDSALYLCASRREGTGQGYTFGSGTRLTVV.

The chain recombines TRBV5-1 with TRBJ2-4; TRBD1 matches at 8 bases. The CDR3 spans 15 residues. Trimming cost V 0 bases and J 3 bases; bases outside gene matches: 2. Per germline, CDR1 SGHRS and CDR2 YFSETQ. CDR3 nucleotides: TGCGCCAGCAGCTTGGACAGGGGGAGCAAAAACATTCAGTACTTC. This encodes CASSLDRGSKNIQYF.

This clonotype showed up many times. The chain carries TRBV12-3 or TRBV12-4 and TRBJ1-5; no clear D. Trimming took off 4 bases at V and 0 bases at J, with 7 bases between the two ends. The CDR3 runs 14 residues. The CDR3 DNA sequence: TGTGCCAGCAGTTCGTCTAATAGCAATCAGCCCCAGCATTTT. This gives the protein CASSSSNSNQPQHF.

This clonotype was recorded many times. The chain carries TRBV28 and TRBJ1-2; 9 nucleotides line up with TRBD1. Trimming cost V 6 bases and J 0 bases; bases outside gene matches: 2. Per germline, CDR1 MDHEN and CDR2 SYDVKM. CDR3 size: 14 residues. CDR3 protein: CASRRQGANYGYTF. The DNA of the CDR3 is TGTGCCAGCAGGAGACAGGGGGCTAACTATGGCTACACCTTC.